This T cell receptor beta chain is drawn from a study of shared clonotypes between healthy human individuals. Overall study: A couple of female and a few male donors aged 18 to 49 were enrolled.

Details on this clone: Its antigen is not known.

Points from the study as a whole: Apart from blood, nothing was sampled; tissue repertoires likely differ.

Clones were read by immunoSEQ multiplex PCR, and TCRdb kept only the in-frame ones, dropping some. Here the sample spans 1.4 million to 1.5 million clones, around 95% being singletons. The donor population consisted of healthy HIV-negative adults with no recent acute infections or vaccinations. CD4+ cells yielded CD45RA+ naive and CD45RA-negative memory subsets. Specimen: naive CD4+ T cells sorted from blood. The subset was: CD45RA+ positively selected. The sequence was collected from a man aged 25 to 40 in good health.

The CDR3 sequence is CASSPGTSGLDTQYF. CDR3 sequence (DNA): TGCGCCAGCAGCCCCGGGACTAGCGGGCTTGATACGCAGTATTTT. The chain carries TRBV5-1 and TRBJ2-3; 12 bases agree with TRBD2. The trim removed 4 bases at V and 6 bases at J, leaving 6 bases unmatched. CDR1 is SGHRS, CDR2 YFSETQ, per germline. The CDR3 spans 15 residues.